A selection of T cell receptor beta chains follows, all from one sample in a study of T-cell memory formation after mild COVID-19. One entry per CDR3 protein results from TCRdb running MiXCR on the 5' RACE reads. The top ten clones hold under 15% of a sample with hundreds of thousands of distinct CDR3 sequences, around 27% of them seen once. Specimen: PBMCs or a T cell subset sorted from them (not recorded which). These receptors were collected from an adult woman who had mild COVID-19 (a few samples of this study predate the infection). Cell type and time point are not known. CDR3s include the opening cysteine and the closing phenylalanine or tryptophan. The D gene is left open where the match is weak. Part of the rows lack a size; the others show once, few, many or a class for expanded clones.

22 NA TRBJ1-6 NA TRBV7-2 TGTGCCAGCAGCTATCGTCGAAAATCCATAACCGGGACTCCGAAGGGGCATTCACCCCTCCACTTT CASSYRRKSITGTPKGHSPLHF
14 NA TRBJ2-2 few TRBV10-3 TGTGCCATCAGTGAAGGAAATATGAGAGGACAGCTGTTTTTT CAISEGNMRGQLFF
16 NA TRBJ2-1 few TRBV7-9 TGTGCCAGCAGCTTGGGGGGGCTAAGTCGATACAATGAGCAGTTCTTC CASSLGGLSRYNEQFF
14 NA TRBJ2-3 NA TRBV7-3 TGTGCCAGCAGCGTCTCGTGGGCCACAGATACGCAGTATTTT CASSVSWATDTQYF
15 NA TRBJ1-1 once TRBV5-4 TGTGCCAGCAGCCGGAAACAGGGTTGGAACACTGAAGCTTTCTTT CASSRKQGWNTEAFF
14 NA TRBJ2-7 NA TRBV3-1 TGTGCCAGCAGCCAAGTGGGGGTTTCCTACGAGCAGTACTTC CASSQVGVSYEQYF
17 NA TRBJ1-1 NA TRBV24-1 TGTGCCACCAGTGATTTGGCCGCAGGTGAGGGGAACACTGAAGCTTTCTTT CATSDLAAGEGNTEAFF
15 TRBD1 TRBJ2-7 few TRBV4-3 TGCGCCAGCAGCCAAGAGACAGGGAGCTCCTACGAGCAGTACTTC CASSQETGSSYEQYF
16 TRBD1 TRBJ2-7 NA TRBV6-5 TGTGCCAGCAGCCTGATCCCGACAGGGGGACACTACGAGCAGTACTTC CASSLIPTGGHYEQYF
14 TRBD2 TRBJ2-1 few TRBV18 TGTGCCAGCTCACCCTTTCGGGGAGGGGATGAGCAGTTCTTC CASSPFRGGDEQFF
12 NA TRBJ1-2 NA TRBV29-1 TGCAGCGTTGTACAGCCGAACTATGGCTACACCTTC CSVVQPNYGYTF